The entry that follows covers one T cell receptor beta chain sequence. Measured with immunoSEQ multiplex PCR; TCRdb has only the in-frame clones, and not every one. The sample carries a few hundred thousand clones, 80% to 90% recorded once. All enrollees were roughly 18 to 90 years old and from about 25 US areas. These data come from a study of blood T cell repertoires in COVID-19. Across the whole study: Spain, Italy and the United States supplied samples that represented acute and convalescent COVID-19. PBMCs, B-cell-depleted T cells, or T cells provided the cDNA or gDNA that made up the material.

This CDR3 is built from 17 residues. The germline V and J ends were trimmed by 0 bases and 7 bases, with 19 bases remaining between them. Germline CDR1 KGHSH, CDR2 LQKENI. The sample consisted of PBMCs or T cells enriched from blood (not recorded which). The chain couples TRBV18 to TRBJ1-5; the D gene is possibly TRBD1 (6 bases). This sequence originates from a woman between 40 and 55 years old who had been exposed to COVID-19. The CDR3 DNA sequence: TGTGCCAGCTCACCACCGGTGCAGGGGAAAAGAAGGCAGCCCCAGCATTTT. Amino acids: CASSPPVQGKRRQPQHF. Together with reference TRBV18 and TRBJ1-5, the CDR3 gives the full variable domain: NAGVMQNPRHLVRRRGQEARLRCSPMKGHSHVYWYRQLPEEGLKFMVYLQKENIIDESGMPKERFSAEFPKEGPSILRIQQVVRGDSAAYFCASSPPVQGKRRQPQHFGDGTRLSIL.